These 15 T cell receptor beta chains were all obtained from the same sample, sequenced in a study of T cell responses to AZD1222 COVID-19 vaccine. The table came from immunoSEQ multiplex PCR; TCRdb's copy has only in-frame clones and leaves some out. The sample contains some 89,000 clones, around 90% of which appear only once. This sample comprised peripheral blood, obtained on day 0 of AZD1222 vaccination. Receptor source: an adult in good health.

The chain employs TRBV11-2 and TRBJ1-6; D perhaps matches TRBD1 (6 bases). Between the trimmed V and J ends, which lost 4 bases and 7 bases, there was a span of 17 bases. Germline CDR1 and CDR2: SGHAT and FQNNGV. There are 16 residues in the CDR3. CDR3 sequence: CASSWGGGTNNSPLHF. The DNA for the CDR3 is TGTGCCAGCAGCTGGGGAGGGGGGACGAACAATTCACCCCTCCACTTT.

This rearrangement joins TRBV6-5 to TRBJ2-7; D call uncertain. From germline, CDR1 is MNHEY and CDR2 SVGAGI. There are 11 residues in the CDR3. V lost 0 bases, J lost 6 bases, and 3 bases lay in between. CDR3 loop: CASSYSGEQYF. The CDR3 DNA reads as TGTGCCAGCAGTTACTCTGGCGAGCAGTACTTC.

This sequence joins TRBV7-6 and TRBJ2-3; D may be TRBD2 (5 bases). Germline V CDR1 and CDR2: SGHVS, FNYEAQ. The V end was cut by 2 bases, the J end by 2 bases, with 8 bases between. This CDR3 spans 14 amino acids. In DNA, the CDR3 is TGTGCCAGCAGCTTAACTAGGACCACAGATACGCAGTATTTT. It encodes CASSLTRTTDTQYF.

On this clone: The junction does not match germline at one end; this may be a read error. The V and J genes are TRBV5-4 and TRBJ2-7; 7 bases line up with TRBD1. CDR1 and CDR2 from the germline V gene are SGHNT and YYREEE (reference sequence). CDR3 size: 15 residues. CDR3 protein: CASSESKEWGQPFLF. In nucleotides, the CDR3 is TGTGCCAGCAGCGAATCAAAGGAATGGGGACAGCCGTTCCTCTTC.

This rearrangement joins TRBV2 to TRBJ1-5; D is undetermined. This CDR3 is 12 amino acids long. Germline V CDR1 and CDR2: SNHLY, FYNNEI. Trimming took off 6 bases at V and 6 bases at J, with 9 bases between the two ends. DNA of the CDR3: TGTGCCAGCAGCCTAAACAGTCAGCCCCAGCATTTT. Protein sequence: CASSLNSQPQHF. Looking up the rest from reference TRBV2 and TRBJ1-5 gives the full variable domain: EPEVTQTPSHQVTQMGQEVILRCVPISNHLYFYWYRQILGQKVEFLVSFYNNEISEKSEIFDDQFSVERPDGSNFTLKIRSTKLEDSAMYFCASSLNSQPQHFGDGTRLSIL.

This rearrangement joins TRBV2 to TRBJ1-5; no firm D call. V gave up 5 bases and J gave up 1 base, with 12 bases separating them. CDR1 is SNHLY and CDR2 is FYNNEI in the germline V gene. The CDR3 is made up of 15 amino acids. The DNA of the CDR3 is TGTGCCAGCAGTATGGCGAGTATGAGCAATCAGCCCCAGCATTTT. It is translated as CASSMASMSNQPQHF.

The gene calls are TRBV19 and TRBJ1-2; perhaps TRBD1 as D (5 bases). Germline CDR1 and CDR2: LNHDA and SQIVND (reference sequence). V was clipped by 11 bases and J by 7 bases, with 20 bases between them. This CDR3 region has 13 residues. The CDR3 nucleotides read TGTGCCGGTTTAGGGCCTGGGGCTTCTGGCTACACCTTC. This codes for CAGLGPGASGYTF.

The CDR3 DNA sequence: TGCGCCAGCAGCTTGACCATAGATACGCAGTATTTT. It encodes CASSLTIDTQYF. The chain joins TRBV5-1 to TRBJ2-3; D gene ambiguous. CDR3 length: 12 residues. Trimming shortened V by 1 base and J by 5 bases, and 5 bases separated the two germline ends. Germline values: CDR1 SGHRS, CDR2 YFSETQ.

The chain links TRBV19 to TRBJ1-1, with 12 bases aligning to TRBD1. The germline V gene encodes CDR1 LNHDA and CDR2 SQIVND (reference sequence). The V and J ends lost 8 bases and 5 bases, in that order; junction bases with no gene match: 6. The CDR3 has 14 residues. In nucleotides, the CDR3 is TGTGCCAGTCGGGACAGGGGGCGCGTAACTGAAGCTTTCTTT. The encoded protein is CASRDRGRVTEAFF.

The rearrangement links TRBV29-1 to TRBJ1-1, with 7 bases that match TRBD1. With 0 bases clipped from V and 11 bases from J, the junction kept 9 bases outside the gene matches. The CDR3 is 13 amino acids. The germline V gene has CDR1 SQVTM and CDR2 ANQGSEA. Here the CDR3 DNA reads TGCAGCGTTGAAGATCGACAGGGTGGTAAGGCTTTCTTT. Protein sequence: CSVEDRQGGKAFF.

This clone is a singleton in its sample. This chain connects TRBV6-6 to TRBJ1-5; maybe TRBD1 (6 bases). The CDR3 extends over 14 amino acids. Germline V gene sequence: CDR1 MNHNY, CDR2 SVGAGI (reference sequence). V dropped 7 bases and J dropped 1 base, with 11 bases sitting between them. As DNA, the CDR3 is TGTGCCAGCACCCTGACAGGAAGCAATCAGCCCCAGCATTTT. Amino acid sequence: CASTLTGSNQPQHF.

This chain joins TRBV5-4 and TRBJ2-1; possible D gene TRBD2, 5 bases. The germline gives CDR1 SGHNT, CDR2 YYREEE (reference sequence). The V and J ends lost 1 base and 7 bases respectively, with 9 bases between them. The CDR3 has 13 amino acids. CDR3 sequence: CASSLPGGNEQFF. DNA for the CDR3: TGTGCCAGCAGCTTGCCTGGCGGGAATGAGCAGTTCTTC.

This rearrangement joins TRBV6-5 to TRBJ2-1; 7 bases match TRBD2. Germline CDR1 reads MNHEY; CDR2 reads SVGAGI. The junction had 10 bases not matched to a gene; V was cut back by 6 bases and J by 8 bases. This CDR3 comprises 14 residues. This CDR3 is CASRQGGSSDEQFF. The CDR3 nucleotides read TGTGCCAGCAGGCAAGGCGGGAGCAGCGATGAGCAGTTCTTC.

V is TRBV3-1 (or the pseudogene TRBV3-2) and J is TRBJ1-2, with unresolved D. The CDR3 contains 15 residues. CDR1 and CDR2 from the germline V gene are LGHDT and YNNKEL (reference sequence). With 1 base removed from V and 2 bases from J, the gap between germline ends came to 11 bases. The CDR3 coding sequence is TGTGCCAGCAGCCAAGGGGCCAGCAGCAACTATGGCTACACCTTC. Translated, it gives CASSQGASSNYGYTF.

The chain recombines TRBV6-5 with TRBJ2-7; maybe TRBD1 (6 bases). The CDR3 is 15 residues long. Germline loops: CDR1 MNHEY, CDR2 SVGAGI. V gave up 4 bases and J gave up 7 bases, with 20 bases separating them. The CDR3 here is CASSFTPQGYSEQYF. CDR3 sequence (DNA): TGTGCCAGCAGTTTCACCCCTCAGGGGTACTCAGAGCAGTACTTC.